Below are 20 T cell receptor beta chains sequenced from a single sample in a study of blood T cell repertoires in COVID-19. TCRdb's table, derived via immunoSEQ multiplex PCR, lists solely in-frame clones and lacks some. The sample carries about 200,000 clones, around 89% recorded once. Source material: PBMCs or T cells enriched from blood (not recorded which). The receptors originated from a man under 40 who had recovered from COVID-19.

The chain links TRBV5-6 to TRBJ2-6, with 7 bases matching TRBD1. V lost 0 bases and J lost 0; bases outside the gene matches: 6. Germline CDR1 reads SGHDT; CDR2 reads YYEEEE. The CDR3 length is 18 residues. CDR3 amino acids: CASSLVGQEISGANVLTF. Written as DNA, the CDR3 is TGTGCCAGCAGCTTGGTTGGACAGGAGATCTCTGGGGCCAACGTCCTGACTTTC. Complete variable domain (other parts from reference TRBV5-6 and TRBJ2-6): DAGVTQSPTHLIKTRGQQVTLRCSPKSGHDTVSWYQQALGQGPQFIFQYYEEEERQRGNFPDRFSGHQFPNYSSELNVNALLLGDSALYLCASSLVGQEISGANVLTFGAGSRLTVL.

The chain carries TRBV7-6 and TRBJ2-6; weak D call: TRBD2 (6 bases). Germline V gene sequence: CDR1 SGHVS, CDR2 FNYEAQ. The CDR3 sequence is 18 residues long. Trimming removed 4 bases from V and 0 bases from J, with 16 bases in between. CDR3 protein: CASSSAPGLSSGANVLTF. The DNA for the CDR3 is TGTGCCAGCAGCTCCGCACCGGGACTGAGCTCTGGGGCCAACGTCCTGACTTTC.

The chain couples TRBV5-4 to TRBJ2-7; 11 bases line up with TRBD1. The trim removed 4 bases at V and 3 bases at J, leaving 3 bases unmatched. CDR3 length: 14 amino acids. Germline CDR1 is SGHNT and CDR2 is YYREEE (reference sequence). CDR3 sequence reads: CASSPGTGGYEQYF. Here the CDR3 DNA reads TGTGCCAGCAGCCCCGGGACAGGGGGCTACGAGCAGTACTTC. Full variable domain (outside the CDR3, taken from reference TRBV5-4 and TRBJ2-7): ETGVTQSPTHLIKTRGQQVTLRCSSQSGHNTVSWYQQALGQGPQFIFQYYREEENGRGNFPPRFSGLQFPNYSSELNVNALELDDSALYLCASSPGTGGYEQYFGPGTRLTVT.

This chain connects TRBV28 to TRBJ1-1; tentative D call: TRBD1 (6 bases). Trimming took 5 bases from V and 8 from J, leaving 18 bases between them. Germline CDR1 reads MDHEN; CDR2 reads SYDVKM. The CDR3 consists of 14 residues. CDR3 residues: CASSPFRKGGEAFF. The CDR3, as DNA: TGTGCCAGCAGTCCCTTTCGGAAAGGGGGAGAAGCTTTCTTT.

The rearrangement joins TRBV6-1 to TRBJ2-5; possible D gene TRBD2, 6 bases. Germline CDR1 is MNHNS and CDR2 is SASEGT. The CDR3 contains 15 residues. Trimming shortened V by 2 bases and J by 3 bases, and 13 bases separated the two germline ends. This CDR3 is CASSERSAGKETQYF. CDR3 nucleotide sequence: TGTGCCAGCAGTGAAAGGAGTGCGGGGAAAGAGACCCAGTACTTC.

CDR3 DNA sequence: TGTGCCAGCAGTTTCTTAATCTTAGCGGCCGACGGGTACAATGAGCAGTTCTTC. Its protein product is CASSFLILAADGYNEQFF. The rearrangement links TRBV6-2 or TRBV6-3 to TRBJ2-1, with D possibly being TRBD2 (6 bases). CDR3 length: 18 amino acids. Trimming cost V 4 bases and J 4 bases, with 23 bases left between them. The germline gives CDR1 MNHEY, CDR2 SVGEGT.

The chain recombines TRBV3-1 (or the pseudogene TRBV3-2) with TRBJ2-7, with 10 bases lining up with TRBD2. V trimming: 2 bases; J trimming: 3 bases; junction bases outside the gene matches: 7. Germline CDR1 is LGHDT and CDR2 is YNNKEL (reference sequence). The CDR3 loop spans 16 amino acids. The CDR3 sequence: CASSQPTSGALYEQYF. CDR3 nucleotides: TGTGCCAGCAGCCAACCAACTAGCGGGGCTCTCTACGAGCAGTACTTC.

The rearrangement links TRBV7-2 to TRBJ2-7; no definite D call. Looked up from germline, CDR1 is SGHTA and CDR2 is FQGNSA. V lost 5 bases to trimming and J lost 3 bases, with 14 bases between them. The CDR3 spans 14 residues. The DNA for the CDR3 is TGTGCCAGCAGCCCTCAGGTATATGACTACGAGCAGTACTTC. Protein: CASSPQVYDYEQYF.

This CDR3 is CATSSHRGLEKLFF. In nucleotides, the CDR3 is TGTGCCACCAGCAGTCACAGGGGGCTAGAAAAACTGTTTTTT. The V gene is TRBV15, the J gene TRBJ1-4; the match to TRBD1 covers 9 bases. From germline, CDR1 is LNHNV and CDR2 YYDKDF (reference sequence). CDR3 length equals 14 residues. The V segment lost 3 bases and the J segment 8 bases; nucleotides outside the gene matches: 4.

CDR3 sequence (DNA): TGTGCCAGCAAACTCTCCTACAATGAGCAGTTCTTC. Protein product: CASKLSYNEQFF. The rearrangement links TRBV2 to TRBJ2-1; no clear D. The V end was cut by 7 bases, the J end by 0 bases, with 4 bases between. Germline values: CDR1 SNHLY, CDR2 FYNNEI. The CDR3 runs to 12 residues.

J is TRBJ2-1 and V is TRBV7-2; 16 bases map to TRBD2. CDR3 size: 17 residues. The trim removed 1 base at V and 8 bases at J, leaving 5 bases unmatched. CDR1 SGHTA and CDR2 FQGNSA come from the germline V gene. The CDR3 nucleotides read TGTGCCAGCAGCTTAGGGGGACTAGCGGGAGGGCCCTATGAGCAGTTCTTC. Its protein is CASSLGGLAGGPYEQFF.

The chain is built from TRBV21-1 and TRBJ1-6; the D call in the table, TRBD1, was not verified against the DNA. TRBV21-1 is an annotated pseudogene. The CDR3 length is 16 residues. In nucleotides, the CDR3 is TGTGCCAGCAGCGAGGATTGGGACACCCGACTACAAGCCCTCCACTTT. Amino acid sequence: CASSEDWDTRLQALHF.

The chain couples TRBV7-2 to TRBJ2-3; no reliable D call. CDR1 SGHTA and CDR2 FQGNSA come from the germline V gene. Trimming left V 5 bases short and J 2 bases short, with 8 bases between. This CDR3 spans 13 amino acids. The DNA of the CDR3 is TGTGCCAGCAGCCTTGGCCTCACAGATACGCAGTATTTT. Translation gives CASSLGLTDTQYF.

The chain is built from TRBV2 and TRBJ2-7; a possible D gene is TRBD1 (5 bases). This CDR3 is 14 amino acids long. The germline gives CDR1 SNHLY, CDR2 FYNNEI. Trimming removed 3 bases from V and 4 bases from J, with 13 bases in between. CDR3 sequence (DNA): TGTGCCAGCAGTGACCCCAGGGCGGTGTACGAGCAGTACTTC. It translates to CASSDPRAVYEQYF. The full variable domain, completed using reference TRBV2 and TRBJ2-7, is EPEVTQTPSHQVTQMGQEVILRCVPISNHLYFYWYRQILGQKVEFLVSFYNNEISEKSEIFDDQFSVERPDGSNFTLKIRSTKLEDSAMYFCASSDPRAVYEQYFGPGTRLTVT.

The chain recombines TRBV12-5 with TRBJ1-1; maybe TRBD1 (5 bases). With 5 bases removed from V and 2 bases from J, the gap between germline ends came to 12 bases. Germline V gene sequence: CDR1 LGHNT, CDR2 FRNRAP. The CDR3 length is 14 residues. In DNA, the CDR3 is TGTGCTAGTGGTCCGAGTGGGGCCAACACTGAAGCTTTCTTT. It specifies CASGPSGANTEAFF.

This chain uses TRBV5-5 with TRBJ1-5, with D maybe TRBD1 (6 bases). Germline V lookup: CDR1 SGHKS, CDR2 YYEKEE (reference sequence). The V gene lost 5 bases and the J gene lost 5 bases, with 11 bases spanning the gap. The CDR3 spans 13 residues. The CDR3, as DNA: TGTGCCAGCAGGCACTCAGGGGATCAGCCCCAGCATTTT. Protein sequence: CASRHSGDQPQHF. The full variable domain, with the rest looked up from reference TRBV5-5 and TRBJ1-5, is DAGVTQSPTHLIKTRGQQVTLRCSPISGHKSVSWYQQVLGQGPQFIFQYYEKEERGRGNFPDRFSARQFPNYSSELNVNALLLGDSALYLCASRHSGDQPQHFGDGTRLSIL.

The chain employs TRBV5-8 and TRBJ2-1; the D is unclear. CDR3 size: 15 residues. V was clipped by 0 bases and J by 2 bases, with 9 bases between them. From germline, CDR1 is SGHTS and CDR2 YDEGEE. Written as DNA, the CDR3 is TGTGCCAGCAGCTTGGGCTCAGATACCTACAATGAGCAGTTCTTC. This encodes CASSLGSDTYNEQFF.

This rearrangement joins TRBV6-6 to TRBJ1-2; 7 bases map to TRBD1. CDR1 MNHNY and CDR2 SVGAGI come from the germline V gene (reference sequence). Trimming took 7 bases from V and 0 from J; bases not matched to a gene: 2. The CDR3 has 13 amino acids. CDR3 nucleotide sequence: TGTGCCAGCACCGGGACAGCTAACTATGGCTACACCTTC. It translates to CASTGTANYGYTF.

This clone has more than one count but fewer than ten. V and J are TRBV5-4 and TRBJ1-2; 7 positions agree with TRBD1. V trimming: 2 bases; J trimming: 3 bases; junction bases outside the gene matches: 4. This CDR3 spans 14 amino acids. Germline values: CDR1 SGHNT, CDR2 YYREEE (reference sequence). The CDR3: CASSLTGTDYGYTF. CDR3 DNA: TGTGCCAGCAGCTTAACCGGGACAGACTATGGCTACACCTTC.

The chain carries TRBV30 and TRBJ1-6; the match to TRBD1 covers 8 bases. The germline CDR1 and CDR2 sequences are GTSNPN and SVGIG (reference sequence). CDR3 length equals 15 residues. The V gene end was trimmed by 0 bases and the J gene end by 8 bases; junction bases not matched to a gene: 6. The chain's CDR3 is CAWSVPDREHSPLHF. CDR3 nucleotide sequence: TGTGCCTGGAGTGTACCGGACAGGGAACATTCACCCCTCCACTTT.